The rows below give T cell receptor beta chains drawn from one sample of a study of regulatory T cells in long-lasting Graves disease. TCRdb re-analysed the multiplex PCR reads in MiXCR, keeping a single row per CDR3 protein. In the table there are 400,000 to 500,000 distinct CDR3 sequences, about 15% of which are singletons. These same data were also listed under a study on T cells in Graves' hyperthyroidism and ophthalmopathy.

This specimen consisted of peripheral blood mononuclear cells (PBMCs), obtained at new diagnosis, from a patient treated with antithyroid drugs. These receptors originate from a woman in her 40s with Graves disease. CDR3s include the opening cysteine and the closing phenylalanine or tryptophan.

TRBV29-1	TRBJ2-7	CSVLRGAEQYF
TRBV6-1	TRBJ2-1	CASSRLVTDLNEQFF
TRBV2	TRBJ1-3	CASSGEQGPGNTIYF
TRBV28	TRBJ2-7	CASRPTALYEQYF
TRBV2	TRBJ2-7	CASRDRKTYEQYF
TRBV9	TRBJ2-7	CASSVDIGLVYEQYF
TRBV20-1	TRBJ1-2	CSARSRGYGYTF
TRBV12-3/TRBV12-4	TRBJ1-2	CASRKMDGGYGYTF
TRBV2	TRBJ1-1	CASSERGGVRTAEAFF
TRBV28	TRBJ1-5	CASTSGGEGNQPQHF
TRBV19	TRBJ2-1	CASSILTAGTSVWAGGEQFF
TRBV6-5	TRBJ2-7	CASSYSEGYEQYF
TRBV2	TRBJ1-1	CASKRDTEAFF
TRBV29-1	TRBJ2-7	CSVRGQIAYEQYF
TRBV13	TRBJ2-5	CASSLKTSRYQETQYF
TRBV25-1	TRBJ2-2	CASRAEQGAGSGELFF
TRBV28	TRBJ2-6	CASSLWPPLRSGANVLTF
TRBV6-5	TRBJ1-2	CASSYEGGVGYGYTF
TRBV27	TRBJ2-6	CATRRETSGANVLTF
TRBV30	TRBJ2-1	CAWSDGTSGYNEQFF
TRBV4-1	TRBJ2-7	CASSQASGYEQYF
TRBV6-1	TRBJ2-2	CASRTFSRTGLNTGELFF
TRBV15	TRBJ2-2	CATSTGLTSGNTGELFF
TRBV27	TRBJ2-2	CASSRTGGTGELFF
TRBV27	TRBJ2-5	CASSLYSGTETQYF
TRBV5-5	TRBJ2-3	CASSRIRGGTDTQYF
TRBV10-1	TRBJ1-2	CASSEGQSYGYTF
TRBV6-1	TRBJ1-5	CASSEPGQGNQPQHF
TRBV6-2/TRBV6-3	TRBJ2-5	CASSYPDSQETQYF